The entry below describes one T cell receptor (beta chain). PCR employed 60 Vbeta and 13 Jbeta primers. Measured with immunoSEQ multiplex PCR; TCRdb has only the in-frame clones, and not every one. The sample gives 150,000 to 200,000 clones, roughly 87% of which show up once; around 1.5% is in the top ten. This sample was taken from a study of cytomegalovirus exposure and HLA in healthy donors. Background on the study: About 84% of 300 to 450 genotyped donors fell in the Caucasian-associated ancestry cluster.

There were likely unrecorded immune exposures, though donors were nominally healthy when sampled. The V gene lost 7 bases and the J gene lost 1 base, with 13 bases spanning the gap. CDR3 length: 15 amino acids. The germline V gene encodes CDR1 ENHRY and CDR2 SYGVKD. The chain is built from TRBV10-3 and TRBJ2-2, with TRBD1 as a possible D gene (7 bases). The receptor's source is a girl aged 10 to 17 in good health and CMV-seropositive. The sequenced material came from PBMCs. CDR3 region: CAITPGGKNTGELFF. CDR3 DNA sequence: TGTGCCATCACCCCAGGGGGGAAGAACACCGGGGAGCTGTTTTTT.